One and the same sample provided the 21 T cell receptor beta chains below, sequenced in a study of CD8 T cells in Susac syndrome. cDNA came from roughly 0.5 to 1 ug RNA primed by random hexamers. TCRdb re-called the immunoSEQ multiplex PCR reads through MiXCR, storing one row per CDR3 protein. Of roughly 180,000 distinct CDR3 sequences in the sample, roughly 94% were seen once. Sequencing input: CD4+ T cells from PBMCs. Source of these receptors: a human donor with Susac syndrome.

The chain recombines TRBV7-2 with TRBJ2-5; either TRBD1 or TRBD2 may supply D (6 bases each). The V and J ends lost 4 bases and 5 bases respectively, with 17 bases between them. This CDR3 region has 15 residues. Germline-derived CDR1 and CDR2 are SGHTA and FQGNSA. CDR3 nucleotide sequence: TGTGCCAGCAGCTCTTCCAGGACGGGGGCTGAGACCCAGTACTTC. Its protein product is CASSSSRTGAETQYF.

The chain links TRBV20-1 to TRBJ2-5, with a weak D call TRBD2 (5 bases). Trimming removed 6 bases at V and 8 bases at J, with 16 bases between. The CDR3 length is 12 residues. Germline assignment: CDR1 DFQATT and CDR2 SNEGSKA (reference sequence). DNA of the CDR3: TGCAGTGCCTACGGGAAGGGCAGCACCCAGTACTTC. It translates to CSAYGKGSTQYF.

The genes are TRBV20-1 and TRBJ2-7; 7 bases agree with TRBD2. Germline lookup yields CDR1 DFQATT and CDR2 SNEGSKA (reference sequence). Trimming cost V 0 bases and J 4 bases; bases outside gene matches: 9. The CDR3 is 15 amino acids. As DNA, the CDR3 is TGCAGTGCTAGAGATGGGAGGGGCCCCAGGTACGAGCAGTACTTC. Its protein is CSARDGRGPRYEQYF.

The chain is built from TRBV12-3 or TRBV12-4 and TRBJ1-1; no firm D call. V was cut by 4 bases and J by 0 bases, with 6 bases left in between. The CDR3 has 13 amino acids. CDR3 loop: CASSSTLNTEAFF. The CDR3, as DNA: TGTGCCAGCAGTTCTACCTTGAACACTGAAGCTTTCTTT.

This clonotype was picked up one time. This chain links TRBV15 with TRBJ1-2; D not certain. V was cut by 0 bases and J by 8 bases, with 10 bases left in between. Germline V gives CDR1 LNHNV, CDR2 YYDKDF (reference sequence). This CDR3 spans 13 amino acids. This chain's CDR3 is CATSREGNGGYTF. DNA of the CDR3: TGTGCCACCAGCAGAGAGGGAAATGGAGGCTACACCTTC.

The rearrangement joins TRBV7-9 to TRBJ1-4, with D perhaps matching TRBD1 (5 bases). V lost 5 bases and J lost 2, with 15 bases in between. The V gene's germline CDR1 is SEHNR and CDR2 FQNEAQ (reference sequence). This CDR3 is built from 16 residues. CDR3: CASSPTRRDTNEKLFF. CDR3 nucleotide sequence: TGTGCCAGCAGCCCGACTAGGAGGGACACTAATGAAAAACTGTTTTTT.

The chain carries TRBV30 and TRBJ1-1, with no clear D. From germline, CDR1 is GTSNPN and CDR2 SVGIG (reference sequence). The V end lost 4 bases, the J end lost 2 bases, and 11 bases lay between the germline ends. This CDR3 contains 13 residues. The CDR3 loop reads CAWNVKGNTEAFF. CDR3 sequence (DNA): TGTGCCTGGAACGTGAAGGGAAACACTGAAGCTTTCTTT.

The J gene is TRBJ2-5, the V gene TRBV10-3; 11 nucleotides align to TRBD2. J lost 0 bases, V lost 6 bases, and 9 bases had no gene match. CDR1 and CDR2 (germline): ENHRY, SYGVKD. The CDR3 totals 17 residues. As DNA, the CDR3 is TGTGCCATCAGGGCCGGGACTAGCGGTTCGTACCAAGAGACCCAGTACTTC. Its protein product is CAIRAGTSGSYQETQYF.

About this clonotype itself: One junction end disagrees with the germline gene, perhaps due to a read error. The chain's CDR3 is CASRLDSNTEAFF. The CDR3 nucleotides read TGTGCCAGCAGGTTAGACTCGAACACTGAAGCTTTCTTT. The chain joins TRBV7-2 to TRBJ1-1; D ambiguous. The CDR3 is 13 amino acids. Germline values: CDR1 SGHTA, CDR2 FQGNSA.

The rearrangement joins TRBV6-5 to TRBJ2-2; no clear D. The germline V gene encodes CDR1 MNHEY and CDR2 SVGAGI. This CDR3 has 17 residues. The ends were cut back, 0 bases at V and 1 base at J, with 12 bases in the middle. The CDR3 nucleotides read TGTGCCAGCAGTTACTCGGCAGCTTCCCTGAACACCGGGGAGCTGTTTTTT. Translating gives CASSYSAASLNTGELFF.

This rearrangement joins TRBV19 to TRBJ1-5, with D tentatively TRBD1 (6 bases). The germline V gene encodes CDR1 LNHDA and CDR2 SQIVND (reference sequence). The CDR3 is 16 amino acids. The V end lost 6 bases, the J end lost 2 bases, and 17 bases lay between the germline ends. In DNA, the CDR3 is TGTGCCAGTAGCCGGATCAGGGGATTGGGCAATCAGCCCCAGCATTTT. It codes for CASSRIRGLGNQPQHF.

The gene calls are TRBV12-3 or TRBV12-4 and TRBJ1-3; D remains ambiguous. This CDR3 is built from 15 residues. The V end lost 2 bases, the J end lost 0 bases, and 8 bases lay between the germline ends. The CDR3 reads CASSLRLLSGNTIYF. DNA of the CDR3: TGTGCCAGCAGTTTAAGGCTGCTCTCTGGAAACACCATATATTTT.

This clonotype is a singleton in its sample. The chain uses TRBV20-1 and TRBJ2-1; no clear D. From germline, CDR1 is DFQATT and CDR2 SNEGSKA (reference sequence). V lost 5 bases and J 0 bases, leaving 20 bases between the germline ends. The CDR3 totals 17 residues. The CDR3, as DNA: TGCAGTGCTCAACCCGGAGTGGGGAAGAGCTCCTACAATGAGCAGTTCTTC. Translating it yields CSAQPGVGKSSYNEQFF.

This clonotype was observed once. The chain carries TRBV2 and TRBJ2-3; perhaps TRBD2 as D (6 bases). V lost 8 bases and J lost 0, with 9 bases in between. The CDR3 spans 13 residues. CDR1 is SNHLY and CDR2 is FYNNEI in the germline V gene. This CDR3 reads CASGGTSTDTQYF. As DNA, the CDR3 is TGTGCCAGCGGGGGGACCAGCACAGATACGCAGTATTTT.

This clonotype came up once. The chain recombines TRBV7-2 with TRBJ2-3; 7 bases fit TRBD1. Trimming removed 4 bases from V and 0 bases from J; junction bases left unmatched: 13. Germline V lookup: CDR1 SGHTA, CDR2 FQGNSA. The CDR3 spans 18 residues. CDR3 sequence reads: CASSSPTGTKLSTDTQYF. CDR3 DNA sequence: TGTGCCAGCAGCTCCCCGACAGGGACCAAACTAAGCACAGATACGCAGTATTTT.

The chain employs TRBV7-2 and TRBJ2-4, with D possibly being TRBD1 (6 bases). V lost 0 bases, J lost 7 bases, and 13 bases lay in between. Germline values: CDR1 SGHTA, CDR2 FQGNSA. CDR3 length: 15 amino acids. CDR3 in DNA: TGTGCCAGCAGCTTAGCTACAGGGCCTGGGAACATTCAGTACTTC. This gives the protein CASSLATGPGNIQYF.

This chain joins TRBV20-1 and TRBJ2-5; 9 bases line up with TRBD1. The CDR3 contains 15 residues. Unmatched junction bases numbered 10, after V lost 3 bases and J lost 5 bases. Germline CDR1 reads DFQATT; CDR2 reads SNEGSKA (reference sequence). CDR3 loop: CSASRQGDPAETQYF. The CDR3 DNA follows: TGCAGTGCTAGTAGACAGGGGGACCCGGCGGAGACCCAGTACTTC.

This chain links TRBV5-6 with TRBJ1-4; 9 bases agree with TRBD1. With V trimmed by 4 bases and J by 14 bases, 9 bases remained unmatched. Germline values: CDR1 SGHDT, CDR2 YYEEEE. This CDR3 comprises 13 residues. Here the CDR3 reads CASSTRDREKLFF. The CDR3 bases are TGTGCCAGCAGCACAAGGGACAGGGAGAAGCTGTTTTTT.

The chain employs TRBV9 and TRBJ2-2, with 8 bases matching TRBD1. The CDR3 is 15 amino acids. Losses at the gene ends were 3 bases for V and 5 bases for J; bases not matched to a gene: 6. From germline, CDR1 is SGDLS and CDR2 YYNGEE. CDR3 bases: TGTGCCAGCAGCGCCCGGGACAGGAGAACCGGGGAGCTGTTTTTT. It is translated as CASSARDRRTGELFF.

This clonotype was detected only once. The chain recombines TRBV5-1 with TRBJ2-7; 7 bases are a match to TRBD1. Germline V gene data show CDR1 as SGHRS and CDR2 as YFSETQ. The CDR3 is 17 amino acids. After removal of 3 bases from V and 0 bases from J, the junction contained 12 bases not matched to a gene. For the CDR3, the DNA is TGCGCCAGCAGCTCCCTCGGGTCGGACAGGAGCTCCTACGAGCAGTACTTC. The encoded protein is CASSSLGSDRSSYEQYF.

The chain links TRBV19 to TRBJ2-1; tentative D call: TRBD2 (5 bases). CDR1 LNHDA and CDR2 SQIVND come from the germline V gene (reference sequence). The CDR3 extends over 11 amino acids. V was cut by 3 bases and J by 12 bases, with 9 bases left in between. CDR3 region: CASSIGVLQFF. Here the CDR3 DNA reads TGTGCCAGTAGTATCGGGGTGTTGCAGTTCTTC.